This T cell receptor (beta chain) was obtained from a study of regulatory T cells in long-lasting Graves disease. Study information: Graves' patients, newly diagnosed, had taken antithyroid drugs under 3 months. Notes on the study in general: No thyroid tissue was studied; the work used peripheral blood only.

Time point of the sample: newly diagnosed GD, antithyroid drugs for less than 3 months. PBMC-extracted RNA yielded the TCR library. Clinicians diagnosed Graves' disease using American Thyroid Association guidelines. This clonotype was picked up a small number of times. The antigen remains unidentified. iRepertoire HTBI primers and Arm-PCR of CDR3 regions built TCR beta libraries. In TCRdb, the multiplex PCR reads were re-called with MiXCR into one record per CDR3 protein. The table has over 500,000 distinct CDR3 sequences, 15% to 20% seen once. Another study also made use of these data, one on T cells in Graves' hyperthyroidism and ophthalmopathy. As reported in that work: Before onset, ophthalmopathy was predicted by the model a median around 6.2 months earlier.

The clonotype comes from a woman aged 30 to 39 with Graves disease. Specimen: peripheral blood mononuclear cells (PBMCs), collected at new diagnosis, from a patient treated with antithyroid drugs.

The CDR3 nucleotides are TGTGCCAGCAGCACACTAGCGGGGCACACAGATACGCAGTATTTT. Translated, it gives CASSTLAGHTDTQYF. This chain uses TRBV6-2 or TRBV6-3 with TRBJ2-3, with 10 bases that match TRBD2. Looked up from germline, CDR1 is MNHEY and CDR2 is SVGEGT. This CDR3 region has 15 residues. V was pared by 6 bases and J by 2 bases, with 5 bases of the junction left unmatched.